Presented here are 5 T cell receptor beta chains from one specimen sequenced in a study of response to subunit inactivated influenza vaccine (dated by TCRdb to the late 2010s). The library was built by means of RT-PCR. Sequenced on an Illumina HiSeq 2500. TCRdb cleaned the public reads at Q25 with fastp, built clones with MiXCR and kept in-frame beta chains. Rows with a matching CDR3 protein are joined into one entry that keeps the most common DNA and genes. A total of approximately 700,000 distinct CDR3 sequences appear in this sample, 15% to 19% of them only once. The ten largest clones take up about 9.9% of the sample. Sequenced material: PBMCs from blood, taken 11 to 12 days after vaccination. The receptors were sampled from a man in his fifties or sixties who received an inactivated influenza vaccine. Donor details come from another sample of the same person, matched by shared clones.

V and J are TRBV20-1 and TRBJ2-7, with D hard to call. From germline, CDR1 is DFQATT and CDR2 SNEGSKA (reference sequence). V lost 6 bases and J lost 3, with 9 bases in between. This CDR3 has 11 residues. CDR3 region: CSAERDYEQYF. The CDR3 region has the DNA TGCAGTGCAGAGAGAGACTACGAGCAGTACTTC.

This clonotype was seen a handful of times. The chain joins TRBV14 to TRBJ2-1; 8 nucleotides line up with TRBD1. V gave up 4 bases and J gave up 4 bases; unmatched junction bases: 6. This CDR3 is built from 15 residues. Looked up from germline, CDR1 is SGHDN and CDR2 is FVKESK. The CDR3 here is CASSRDRGTYNEQFF. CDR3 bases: TGTGCCAGCAGCCGCGACAGGGGCACTTACAATGAGCAGTTCTTC.

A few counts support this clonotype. CDR3 residues: CASSPPGLAGDDTGELFF. For the CDR3, the DNA is TGTGCCAGCTCACCTCCGGGACTAGCGGGAGACGACACCGGGGAGCTGTTTTTT. V is TRBV18 and J is TRBJ2-2; 14 bases agree with TRBD2. Germline-derived CDR1 and CDR2 are KGHSH and LQKENI. This CDR3 comprises 18 residues. Trimming cost V 3 bases and J 3 bases; bases outside gene matches: 6. The full variable domain, rest sourced from reference TRBV18 and TRBJ2-2, is NAGVMQNPRHLVRRRGQEARLRCSPMKGHSHVYWYRQLPEEGLKFMVYLQKENIIDESGMPKERFSAEFPKEGPSILRIQQVVRGDSAAYFCASSPPGLAGDDTGELFFGEGSRLTVL.

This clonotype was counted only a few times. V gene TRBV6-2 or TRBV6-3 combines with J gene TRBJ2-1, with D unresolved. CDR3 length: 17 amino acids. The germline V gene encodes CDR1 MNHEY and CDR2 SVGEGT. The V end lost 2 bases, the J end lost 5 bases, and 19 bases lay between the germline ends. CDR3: CASSYAGLQVSHNEQFF. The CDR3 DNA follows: TGTGCCAGCAGTTACGCCGGTCTCCAAGTGTCTCACAATGAGCAGTTCTTC.

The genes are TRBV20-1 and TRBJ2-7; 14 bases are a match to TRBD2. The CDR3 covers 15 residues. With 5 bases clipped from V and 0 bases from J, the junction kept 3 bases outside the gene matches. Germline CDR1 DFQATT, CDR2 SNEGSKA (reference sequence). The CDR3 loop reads CSARLAGGISYEQYF. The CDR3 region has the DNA TGCAGTGCTCGACTAGCGGGGGGGATCTCCTACGAGCAGTACTTC.